This T cell receptor beta chain was retrieved from a study of T cell changes during pregnancy in multiple sclerosis. This CDR3 contains 13 residues. V was cut by 5 bases and J by 7 bases, with 12 bases left in between. Per the germline V gene, CDR1 is MRHNA and CDR2 is SNTAGT. Method: immunoSEQ multiplex PCR; TCRdb's copy keeps in-frame clones and lacks some. In the table there are some 30,000 clones, about nine tenths of which are singletons. The sequenced sample was CD8+ T cells from peripheral blood mononuclear cells, obtained before pregnancy. The sequence came from a female donor with multiple sclerosis, enrolled in a pregnancy study. The chain carries TRBV6-4 and TRBJ2-1; no reliable D call. Here the CDR3 DNA reads TGTGCCAGCAGTCATGGAGATGTTAATGAGCAGTTCTTC. Protein sequence: CASSHGDVNEQFF.